The rows below give T cell receptor beta chains drawn from one sample of a study of blood T cells in healthy people across ages. Via MiXCR, TCRdb re-called the 5' RACE reads, giving one row per CDR3 protein. Of 1.2 million to 1.5 million distinct CDR3 sequences detected, approximately 40% appear once; the ten largest clones hold approximately 7.9%. The sequenced sample was blood. All receptors derive from a woman in her late teens or twenties in good health. Both conserved end residues are part of each CDR3. The D gene is left open where the match is weak. Size tells how often a clone was seen (once, few, many) or the class of an expanded clone, and some rows leave it out.

d_gene: -
len: 11
j_gene: TRBJ1-2
abundance: -
v_gene: TRBV20-1
CDR3aa: CSAPQGPGNTF
CDR3nt: TGCAGTGCTCCTCAGGGCCCAGGGAACACCTTC

d_gene: -
len: 17
j_gene: TRBJ2-1
abundance: -
v_gene: TRBV6-5
CDR3aa: CASSSSTSGVGYNEQFF
CDR3nt: -

d_gene: -
len: 13
j_gene: TRBJ1-1
abundance: -
v_gene: TRBV12-3/TRBV12-4
CDR3aa: CASRVDGYAEAFF
CDR3nt: TGTGCCAGCAGGGTCGACGGATACGCTGAAGCTTTCTTT

d_gene: TRBD1
len: 14
j_gene: TRBJ2-5
abundance: few
v_gene: TRBV27
CDR3aa: CASSTRQGQETQYF
CDR3nt: TGTGCCAGCAGTACACGACAGGGTCAAGAGACCCAGTACTTC

d_gene: -
len: 17
j_gene: TRBJ2-5
abundance: -
v_gene: TRBV18
CDR3aa: CASSPGLATSSYNEQYF
CDR3nt: TGTGCCAGCTCACCGGGGCTAGCGACCAGCTCCTACAATGAGCAGTACTTC

d_gene: -
len: 14
j_gene: TRBJ2-6
abundance: -
v_gene: TRBV28
CDR3aa: CASLQGSGANVLTF
CDR3nt: TGTGCCAGCCTCCAGGGCTCTGGGGCCAACGTCCTGACTTTC

d_gene: -
len: 15
j_gene: TRBJ2-3
abundance: -
v_gene: TRBV20-1
CDR3aa: CSAKLGGGQSDTQYF
CDR3nt: TGCAGTGCCAAATTAGGCGGTGGGCAGTCAGATACGCAGTATTTT

d_gene: -
len: 13
j_gene: TRBJ1-5
abundance: few
v_gene: TRBV27
CDR3aa: CASSPLGNQPQHF
CDR3nt: TGTGCCAGCAGTCCCTTGGGCAATCAGCCCCAGCATTTT

d_gene: -
len: 12
j_gene: TRBJ1-1
abundance: few
v_gene: TRBV6-6
CDR3aa: CASSYGGREAFF
CDR3nt: TGTGCCAGCAGTTACGGAGGGAGGGAAGCTTTCTTT

d_gene: TRBD1
len: 11
j_gene: TRBJ2-3
abundance: -
v_gene: TRBV12-3/TRBV12-4
CDR3aa: CARGGADTQYF
CDR3nt: TGTGCCAGAGGGGGCGCAGATACGCAGTATTTT

d_gene: -
len: 12
j_gene: TRBJ1-1
abundance: -
v_gene: TRBV3-1
CDR3aa: CASSLNGIEAFF
CDR3nt: TGTGCCAGCAGCCTAAACGGGATTGAAGCTTTCTTT

d_gene: -
len: 11
j_gene: TRBJ2-1
abundance: many
v_gene: TRBV6-5
CDR3aa: CASSYRNEQFF
CDR3nt: TGTGCCAGCAGTTACCGCAATGAGCAGTTCTTC

d_gene: -
len: 13
j_gene: TRBJ1-1
abundance: -
v_gene: TRBV6-5
CDR3aa: CASNLSDGDEAFF
CDR3nt: TGTGCCAGCAACCTCTCGGACGGAGATGAAGCTTTCTTT

d_gene: -
len: 12
j_gene: TRBJ2-7
abundance: few
v_gene: TRBV28
CDR3aa: CASSLLDREQYF
CDR3nt: TGTGCCAGCAGTTTATTAGACCGCGAGCAGTACTTC

d_gene: -
len: 15
j_gene: TRBJ1-3
abundance: -
v_gene: TRBV27
CDR3aa: CASSPSGENGNTIYF
CDR3nt: TGTGCCAGCAGTCCCTCTGGCGAGAATGGAAACACCATATATTTT

d_gene: -
len: 15
j_gene: TRBJ2-5
abundance: -
v_gene: TRBV9
CDR3aa: CASTVGGFSYNEQYF
CDR3nt: TGTGCCAGCACCGTCGGGGGATTCTCCTACAATGAGCAGTACTTC

d_gene: TRBD1
len: 14
j_gene: TRBJ2-7
abundance: -
v_gene: TRBV29-1
CDR3aa: CSVEPGQSFFEQYF
CDR3nt: TGCAGCGTTGAGCCGGGACAGTCGTTTTTCGAGCAGTACTTC

d_gene: -
len: 11
j_gene: TRBJ1-1
abundance: -
v_gene: TRBV29-1
CDR3aa: CSVDPRERAFF
CDR3nt: TGCAGCGTTGACCCCCGGGAAAGAGCTTTCTTT

d_gene: TRBD2
len: 16
j_gene: TRBJ2-3
abundance: -
v_gene: TRBV5-1
CDR3aa: CAGSWTPGLRTDTQYF
CDR3nt: TGCGCCGGCAGCTGGACCCCGGGACTAAGGACAGATACGCAGTATTTT

d_gene: -
len: 14
j_gene: TRBJ2-7
abundance: -
v_gene: TRBV20-1
CDR3aa: CSARGRRSPYEQYF
CDR3nt: TGCAGTGCTAGGGGACGGCGTTCCCCCTACGAGCAGTACTTC

d_gene: TRBD1
len: 16
j_gene: TRBJ1-4
abundance: -
v_gene: TRBV4-1
CDR3aa: CASQGAGGAANEKLFF
CDR3nt: TGCGCCAGCCAAGGGGCAGGGGGCGCAGCTAATGAAAAACTGTTTTTT

d_gene: TRBD2
len: 16
j_gene: TRBJ2-1
abundance: -
v_gene: TRBV20-1
CDR3aa: CSAKGPTSGGVSEQFF
CDR3nt: TGCAGTGCAAAAGGGCCGACTAGCGGGGGGGTAAGTGAGCAGTTCTTC

d_gene: -
len: 17
j_gene: TRBJ1-2
abundance: -
v_gene: TRBV4-1
CDR3aa: CASTFDEELARLSGYTF
CDR3nt: TGCGCCAGCACGTTTGATGAGGAACTCGCGCGACTTTCAGGCTACACCTTC

d_gene: -
len: 14
j_gene: TRBJ2-1
abundance: many
v_gene: TRBV7-8
CDR3aa: CASSYGTTYNEQFF
CDR3nt: TGTGCCAGCAGCTACGGGACAACCTACAATGAGCAGTTCTTC